What follows is one TCR beta chain and its context. The target antigen is unknown. After expansion with viral peptide pools in the ViraFEST assay, antigen-specific CD4+ T cells were sequenced. Isolation of CD4+ T cells took place after less than twelve days of culture. It was two doses of either the BNT162b2 or mRNA-1273 vaccine that participants received. Cultures of under 2.5 million PBMC per well contained about 10 IU/ml IL-2 plus 10 ug/ml peptides. The sample belongs to a study of vaccination effects on CD4 cells after COVID-19. TCRdb keeps only in-frame clones here, not all; method: immunoSEQ multiplex PCR. The sample yields more than 60,000 clones, 70% to 75% seen once. Source: CD4+ T cells from PBMCs cultured with HCoV-229E spike peptides, taken after COVID-19 vaccination. This sequence was found in a human donor who received a COVID-19 vaccine.

The chain's CDR3 is CASSRQGFLQDTQYF. CDR3 in DNA: TGTGCCAGCAGCCGACAGGGTTTTTTACAAGATACGCAGTATTTT. This rearrangement joins TRBV7-3 to TRBJ2-3; 7 bases are a match to TRBD1. CDR3 size: 15 residues. Germline loops: CDR1 SGHTA, CDR2 FQGTGA. V shed 5 bases and J 5 bases; nucleotides not matched to a gene: 10.